Given below is one T cell receptor (beta chain) in context. Original analysis: Using reference gene primer amplification, nucleated cell counts were estimated. This table comes from immunoSEQ multiplex PCR, and its TCRdb copy is limited to in-frame clones, with some not included. Clonal size and the V and J genes are those of that table, whereas D and trimming came from the DNA. Among 250,000 to 350,000 clones listed, 90% were seen once. The sample belongs to a study of blood T cell repertoires in COVID-19. The V gene lost 8 bases and the J gene lost 4 bases, with 17 bases spanning the gap. This CDR3 comprises 13 residues. Germline CDR1 and CDR2: GTSNPN and SVGIG (reference sequence).

The sequenced sample was PBMCs or T cells enriched from blood (not recorded which). This chain links TRBV30 with TRBJ1-1, with D perhaps matching TRBD1 (5 bases). The origin of this receptor is a woman under 30 with acute COVID-19. The CDR3 is CARESGYGTEAFF. The CDR3 nucleotides read TGTGCCCGGGAATCAGGGTACGGCACTGAAGCTTTCTTT.